This TCR beta chain was documented in a study of blood T cell repertoires in COVID-19. Only in-frame clones appear in the TCRdb table, and some are missing; sequencing was by immunoSEQ multiplex PCR. Of about 68,000 clones in the sample, roughly 84% were seen once. Losses at the gene ends were 4 bases for V and 8 bases for J; bases not matched to a gene: 4. Germline lookup yields CDR1 SGHKS and CDR2 YYEKEE (reference sequence). The CDR3 covers 14 residues. The gene calls are TRBV5-5 and TRBJ1-6; 9 bases line up with TRBD1. The sample comprised peripheral blood. The clonotype comes from a man aged 50-60 years with acute or convalescent COVID-19. CDR3 sequence reads: CASSRQGVDSPLHF. DNA of the CDR3: TGTGCCAGCAGCCGACAGGGGGTTGATTCACCCCTCCACTTT.